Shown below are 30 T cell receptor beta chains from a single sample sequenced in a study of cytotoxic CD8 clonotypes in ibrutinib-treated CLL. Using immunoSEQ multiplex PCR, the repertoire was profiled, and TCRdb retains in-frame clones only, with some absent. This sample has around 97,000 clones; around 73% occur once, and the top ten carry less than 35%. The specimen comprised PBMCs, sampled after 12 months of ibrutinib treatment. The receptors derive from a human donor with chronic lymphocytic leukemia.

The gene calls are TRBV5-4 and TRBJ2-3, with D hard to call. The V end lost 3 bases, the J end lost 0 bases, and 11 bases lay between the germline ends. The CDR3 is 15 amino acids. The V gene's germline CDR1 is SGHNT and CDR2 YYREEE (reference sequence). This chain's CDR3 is CASSSQTPSTDTQYF. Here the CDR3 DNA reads TGTGCCAGCAGCTCCCAAACACCAAGCACAGATACGCAGTATTTT.

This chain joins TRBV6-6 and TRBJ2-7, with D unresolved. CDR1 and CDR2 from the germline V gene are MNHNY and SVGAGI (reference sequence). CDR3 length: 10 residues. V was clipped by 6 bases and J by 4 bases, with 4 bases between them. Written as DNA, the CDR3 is TGTGCCAGCAGGGGTTACGAGCAGTACTTC. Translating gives CASRGYEQYF.

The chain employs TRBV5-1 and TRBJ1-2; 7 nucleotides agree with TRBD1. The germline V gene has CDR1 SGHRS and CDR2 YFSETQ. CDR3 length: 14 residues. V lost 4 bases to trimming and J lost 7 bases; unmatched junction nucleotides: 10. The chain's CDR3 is CASSTGQEAFGYTF. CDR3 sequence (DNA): TGCGCCAGCAGCACCGGACAGGAGGCTTTTGGCTACACCTTC.

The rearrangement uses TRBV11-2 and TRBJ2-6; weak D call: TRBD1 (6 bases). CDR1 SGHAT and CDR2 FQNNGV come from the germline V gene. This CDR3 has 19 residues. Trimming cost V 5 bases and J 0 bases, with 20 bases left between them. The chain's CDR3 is CASSAKGQITLSGANVLTF. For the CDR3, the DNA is TGTGCCAGCAGCGCAAAAGGACAGATCACCCTCTCTGGGGCCAACGTCCTGACTTTC.

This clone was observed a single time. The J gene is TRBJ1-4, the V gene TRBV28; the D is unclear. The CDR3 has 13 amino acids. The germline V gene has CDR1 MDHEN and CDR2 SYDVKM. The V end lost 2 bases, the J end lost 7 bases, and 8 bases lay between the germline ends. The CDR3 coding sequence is TGTGCCAGCAGTTTAGGGTTGGGTGAAAAACTGTTTTTT. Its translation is CASSLGLGEKLFF.

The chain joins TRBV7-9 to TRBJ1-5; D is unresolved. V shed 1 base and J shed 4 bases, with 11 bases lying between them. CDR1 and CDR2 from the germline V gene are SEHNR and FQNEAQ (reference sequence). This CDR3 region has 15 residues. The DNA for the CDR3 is TGTGCCAGCAGCTTAGACGGCCGACTGAATCAGCCCCAGCATTTT. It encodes CASSLDGRLNQPQHF.

In DNA, the CDR3 is TGCGCCAGTATGACCGCTCCTTTGGACTATGGCTACACCTTC. Encoded protein: CASMTAPLDYGYTF. This chain joins TRBV5-1 and TRBJ1-2; D uncertain. The CDR3 contains 14 residues. V lost 8 bases to trimming and J lost 3 bases, with 17 bases between them. Germline CDR1 and CDR2: SGHRS and YFSETQ.

CDR3 DNA sequence: TGTGCCAGCAGTTACCAGACCACCGGGGAGCTGTTTTTT. Its translation is CASSYQTTGELFF. V and J are TRBV6-6 and TRBJ2-2, with no clear D. The CDR3 is made up of 13 amino acids. Germline V gives CDR1 MNHNY, CDR2 SVGAGI (reference sequence). Deletions cut 2 bases from V and 4 bases from J, with 5 bases between.

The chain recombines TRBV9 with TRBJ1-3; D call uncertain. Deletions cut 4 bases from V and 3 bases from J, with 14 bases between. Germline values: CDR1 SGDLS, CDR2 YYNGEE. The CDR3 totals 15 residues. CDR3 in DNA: TGTGCCAGCAGCTCGACCTGGGGTGGTGGAAACACCATATATTTT. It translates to CASSSTWGGGNTIYF.

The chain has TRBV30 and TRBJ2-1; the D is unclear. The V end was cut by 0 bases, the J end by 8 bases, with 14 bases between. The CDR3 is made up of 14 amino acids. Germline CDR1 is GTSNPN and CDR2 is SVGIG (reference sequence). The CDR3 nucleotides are TGTGCCTGGAGTGTACTTGGGTTTAGGGATGAGCAGTTCTTC. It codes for CAWSVLGFRDEQFF.

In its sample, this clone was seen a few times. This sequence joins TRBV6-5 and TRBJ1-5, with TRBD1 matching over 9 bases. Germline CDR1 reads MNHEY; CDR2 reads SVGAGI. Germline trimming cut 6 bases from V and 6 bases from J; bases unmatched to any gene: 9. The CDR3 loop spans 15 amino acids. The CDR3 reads CASRETGGLRQPQHF. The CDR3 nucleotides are TGTGCCAGCAGGGAGACAGGGGGATTGCGTCAGCCCCAGCATTTT.

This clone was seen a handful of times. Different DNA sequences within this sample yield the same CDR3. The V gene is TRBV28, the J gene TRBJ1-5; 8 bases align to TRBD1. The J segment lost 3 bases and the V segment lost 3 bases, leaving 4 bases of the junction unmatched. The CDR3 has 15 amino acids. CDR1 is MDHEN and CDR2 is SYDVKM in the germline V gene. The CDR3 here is CASSFTGGPNQPQHF. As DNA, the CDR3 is TGTGCCAGCAGTTTCACAGGGGGTCCCAATCAGCCCCAGCATTTT.

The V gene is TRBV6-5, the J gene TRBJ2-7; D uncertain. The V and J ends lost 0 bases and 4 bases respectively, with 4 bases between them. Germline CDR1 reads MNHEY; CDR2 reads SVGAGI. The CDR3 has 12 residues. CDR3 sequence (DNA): TGTGCCAGCAGTTACTCGAGGTACGAGCAGTACTTC. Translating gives CASSYSRYEQYF.

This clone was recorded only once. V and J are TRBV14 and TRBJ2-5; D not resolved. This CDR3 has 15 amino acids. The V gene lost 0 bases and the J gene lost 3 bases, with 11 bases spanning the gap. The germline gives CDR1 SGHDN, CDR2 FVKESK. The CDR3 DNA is TGTGCCAGCAGCCAAGATTACGCGCAGGAAGAGACCCAGTACTTC. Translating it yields CASSQDYAQEETQYF.

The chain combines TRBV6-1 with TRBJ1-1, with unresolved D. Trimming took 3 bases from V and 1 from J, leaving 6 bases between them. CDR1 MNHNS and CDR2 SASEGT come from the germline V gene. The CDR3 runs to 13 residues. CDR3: CASSEVGNTEAFF. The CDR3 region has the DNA TGTGCCAGCAGTGAGGTGGGGAACACTGAAGCTTTCTTT.

The CDR3 nucleotides read TGCGCCAGCAGGTCCAGCGGGGGGAACACCGGGGAGCTGTTTTTT. Its protein is CASRSSGGNTGELFF. The rearrangement links TRBV5-1 to TRBJ2-2; 8 positions match TRBD2. The germline V gene has CDR1 SGHRS and CDR2 YFSETQ. V shed 5 bases, J shed 1 base, and the junction held 4 bases outside the gene matches. The CDR3 is 15 amino acids.

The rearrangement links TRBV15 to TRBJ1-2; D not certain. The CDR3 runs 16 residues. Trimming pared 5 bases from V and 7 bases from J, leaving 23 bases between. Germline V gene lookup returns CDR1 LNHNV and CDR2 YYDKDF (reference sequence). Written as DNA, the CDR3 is TGTGCCACCAGCTATTCACGATTGGGGATCTTGGTTGGCTACACCTTC. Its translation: CATSYSRLGILVGYTF. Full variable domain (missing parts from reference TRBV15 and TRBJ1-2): DAMVIQNPRYQVTQFGKPVTLSCSQTLNHNVMYWYQQKSSQAPKLLFHYYDKDFNNEADTPDNFQSRRPNTSFCFLDIRSPGLGDTAMYLCATSYSRLGILVGYTFGSGTRLTVV.

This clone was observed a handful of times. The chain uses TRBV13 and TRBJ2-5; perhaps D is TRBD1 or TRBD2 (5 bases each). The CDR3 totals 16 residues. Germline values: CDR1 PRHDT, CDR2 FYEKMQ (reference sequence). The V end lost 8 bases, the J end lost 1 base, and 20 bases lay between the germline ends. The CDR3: CASGAGPGTAQETQYF. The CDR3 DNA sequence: TGTGCCAGCGGAGCCGGCCCCGGGACGGCCCAAGAGACCCAGTACTTC.

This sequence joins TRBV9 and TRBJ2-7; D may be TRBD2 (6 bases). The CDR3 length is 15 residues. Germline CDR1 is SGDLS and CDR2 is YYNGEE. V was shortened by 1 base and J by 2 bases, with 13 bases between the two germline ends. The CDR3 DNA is TGTGCCAGCAGCGTATCCGGGGGAAAAACCTACGAGCAGTACTTC. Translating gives CASSVSGGKTYEQYF.

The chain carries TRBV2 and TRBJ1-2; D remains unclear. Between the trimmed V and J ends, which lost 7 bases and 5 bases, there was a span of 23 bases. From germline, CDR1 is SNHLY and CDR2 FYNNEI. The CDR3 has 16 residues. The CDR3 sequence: CASTSPRGNREYGYTF. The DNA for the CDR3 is TGTGCCAGCACCTCCCCCCGCGGGAATCGGGAGTATGGCTACACCTTC.

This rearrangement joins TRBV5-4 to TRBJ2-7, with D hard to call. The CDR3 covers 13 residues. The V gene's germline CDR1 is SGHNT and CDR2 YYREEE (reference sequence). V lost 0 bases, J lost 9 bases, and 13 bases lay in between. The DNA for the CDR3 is TGTGCCAGCAGCTTGGAGGGCTTCTGGGGGCAGTACTTC. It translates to CASSLEGFWGQYF.

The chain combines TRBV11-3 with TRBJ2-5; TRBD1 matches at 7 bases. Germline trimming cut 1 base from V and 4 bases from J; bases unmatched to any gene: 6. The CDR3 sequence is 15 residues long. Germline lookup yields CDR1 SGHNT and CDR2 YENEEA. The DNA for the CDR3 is TGTGCCAGCAGCTTAGGGGGCGGACAGGTAGAGACCCAGTACTTC. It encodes CASSLGGGQVETQYF.

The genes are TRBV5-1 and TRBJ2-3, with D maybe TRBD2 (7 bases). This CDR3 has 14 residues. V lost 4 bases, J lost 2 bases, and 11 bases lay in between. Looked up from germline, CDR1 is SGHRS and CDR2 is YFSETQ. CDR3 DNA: TGCGCCAGCAGCCGCGGGGGCTTCACAGATACGCAGTATTTT. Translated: CASSRGGFTDTQYF.

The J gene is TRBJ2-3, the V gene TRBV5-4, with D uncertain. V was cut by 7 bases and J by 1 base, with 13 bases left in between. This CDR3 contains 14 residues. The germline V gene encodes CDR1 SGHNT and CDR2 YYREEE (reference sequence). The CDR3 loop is CASLIDDRTDTQYF. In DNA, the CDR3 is TGTGCCAGCCTGATCGATGACCGCACAGATACGCAGTATTTT.

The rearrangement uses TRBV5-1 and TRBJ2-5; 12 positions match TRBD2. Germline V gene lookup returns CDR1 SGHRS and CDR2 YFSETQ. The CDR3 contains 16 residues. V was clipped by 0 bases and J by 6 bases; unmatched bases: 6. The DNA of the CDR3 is TGCGCCAGCAGCTTGGCCGGACTAGCGGGACTGAAGACCCAGTACTTC. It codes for CASSLAGLAGLKTQYF. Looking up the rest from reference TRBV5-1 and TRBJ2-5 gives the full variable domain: KAGVTQTPRYLIKTRGQQVTLSCSPISGHRSVSWYQQTPGQGLQFLFEYFSETQRNKGNFPGRFSGRQFSNSRSEMNVSTLELGDSALYLCASSLAGLAGLKTQYFGPGTRLLVL.

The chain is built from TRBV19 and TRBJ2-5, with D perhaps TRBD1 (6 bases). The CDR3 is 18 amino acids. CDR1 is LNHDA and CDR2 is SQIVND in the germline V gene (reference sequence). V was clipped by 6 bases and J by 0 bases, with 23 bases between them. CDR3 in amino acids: CASRSLSQGQTHQETQYF. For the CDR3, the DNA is TGTGCCAGTAGATCACTCTCTCAAGGACAGACCCACCAAGAGACCCAGTACTTC.

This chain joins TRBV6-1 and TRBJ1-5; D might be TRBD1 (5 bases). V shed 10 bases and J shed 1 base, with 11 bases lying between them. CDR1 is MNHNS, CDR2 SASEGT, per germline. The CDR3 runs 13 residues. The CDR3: CATLAGSNQPQHF. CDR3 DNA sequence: TGTGCCACCCTGGCAGGGAGCAATCAGCCCCAGCATTTT.

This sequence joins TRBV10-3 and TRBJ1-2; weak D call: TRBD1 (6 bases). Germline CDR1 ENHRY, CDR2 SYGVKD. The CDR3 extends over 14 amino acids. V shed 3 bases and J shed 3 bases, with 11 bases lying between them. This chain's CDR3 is CAISDSGEYYGYTF. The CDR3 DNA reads TGTGCCATCAGTGATTCAGGGGAGTACTATGGCTACACCTTC.

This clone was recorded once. CDR3 nucleotide sequence: TGTGCCAGCTCGATACAGGGTGGAGCGAGCAATCAGCCCCAGCATTTT. This translates into CASSIQGGASNQPQHF. The chain recombines TRBV18 with TRBJ1-5; a possible D gene is TRBD1 (6 bases). The CDR3 covers 16 residues. Trimming took off 6 bases at V and 1 base at J, with 16 bases between the two ends. Per the germline V gene, CDR1 is KGHSH and CDR2 is LQKENI.

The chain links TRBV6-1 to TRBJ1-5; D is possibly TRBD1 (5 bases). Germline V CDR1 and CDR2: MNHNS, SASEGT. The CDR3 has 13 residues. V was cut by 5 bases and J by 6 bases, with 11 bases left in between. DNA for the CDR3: TGTGCCAGCAGTACTGACCAGGGTCAGCCCCAGCATTTT. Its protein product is CASSTDQGQPQHF.